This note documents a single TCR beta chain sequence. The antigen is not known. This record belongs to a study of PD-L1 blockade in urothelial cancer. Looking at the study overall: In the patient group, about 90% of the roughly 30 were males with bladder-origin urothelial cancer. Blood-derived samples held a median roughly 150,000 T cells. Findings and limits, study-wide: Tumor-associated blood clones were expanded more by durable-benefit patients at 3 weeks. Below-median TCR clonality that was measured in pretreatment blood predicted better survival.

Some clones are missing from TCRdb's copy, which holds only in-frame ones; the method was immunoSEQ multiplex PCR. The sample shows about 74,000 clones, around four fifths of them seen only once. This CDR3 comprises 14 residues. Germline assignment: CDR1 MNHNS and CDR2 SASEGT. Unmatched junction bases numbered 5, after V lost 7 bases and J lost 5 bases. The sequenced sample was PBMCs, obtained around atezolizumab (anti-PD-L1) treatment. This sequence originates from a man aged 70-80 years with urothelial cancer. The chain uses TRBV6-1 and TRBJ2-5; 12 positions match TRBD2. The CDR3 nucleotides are TGTGCCAGCACCCTAGCGGGGGGGAGGGAGACCCAGTACTTC. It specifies CASTLAGGRETQYF.